This section outlines one T cell receptor (beta chain) sequence together with its context. Antigen specificity is unknown. This sample stems from a study of CD8+ T cells in alopecia areata. The CDR3 has 14 residues. Germline lookup yields CDR1 WSHSY and CDR2 SAAADI. V was shortened by 1 base and J by 1 base, with 7 bases between the two germline ends. Following RNA extraction, reverse transcription yielded cDNA that acted as the sequencing template. Only in-frame clones appear in the TCRdb table, and some are missing; sequencing was by immunoSEQ multiplex PCR. The sample holds 140,000 to 150,000 clones, about three fifths seen once. Overall study findings and caveats: Whereas mice showed it more clearly, TCR sharing across patients was murkier, possibly because of HLA. Alopecia totalis/universalis scalp especially showed more expanded CD8+ clones than normal scalp.

The gene calls are TRBV10-2 and TRBJ2-5; D is undetermined. This clonotype originated in a human donor in good health. The sequencing input was CD8+ T cells sorted from blood. The CDR3 region is CASSELGFQETQYF. The CDR3 region has the DNA TGCGCCAGCAGTGAGTTAGGGTTCCAAGAGACCCAGTACTTC.